This is a list of T cell receptor beta chains from one sample in a study of Ad26.COV2.S vaccination and SARS-CoV-2 variants. The repertoire was sequenced with immunoSEQ multiplex PCR; TCRdb's copy has only in-frame clones and lacks some. In the table there are about 410,000 clones, about 85% of which are singletons. The sequenced sample was peripheral blood, obtained in a trial of Ad26.COV2.S vaccine versus placebo. The source of these receptors is a person aged 18-60 years who received the Ad26.COV2.S COVID-19 vaccine or a placebo. CDR3s include the opening cysteine and the closing phenylalanine or tryptophan. D genes are given only for firm matches. A row's size may be missing; if present it is once, few, many or a size class.

DNA: TGTGCCAGCAGTCCTTTCATGACAGATACGCAGTATTTT
CDR3: CASSPFMTDTQYF
J: TRBJ2-3
V: TRBV6-5
size: few
D: .

DNA: TGTGCCCTCCCGGTCGGGCTAGCGGCCTACAATGAGCAGTTCTTC
CDR3: CALPVGLAAYNEQFF
J: TRBJ2-1
V: TRBV6-4
size: .
D: TRBD2

DNA: TGTGCCCAAAAGCTAGAGCTGAACACTGAAGCTTTCTTT
CDR3: CAQKLELNTEAFF
J: TRBJ1-1
V: TRBV10-3
size: .
D: .

DNA: TGTGCCAGCAGTTTGGACAGTCTAAGCAATCAGCCCCAGCATTTT
CDR3: CASSLDSLSNQPQHF
J: TRBJ1-5
V: TRBV6-5
size: .
D: .

DNA: TGCGCCAGCAGCTTGGCGCGGGGGGAAACCTGGACCACAGATACGCAGTATTTT
CDR3: CASSLARGETWTTDTQYF
J: TRBJ2-3
V: TRBV5-1
size: .
D: TRBD2

DNA: TGTGCCAGCAGCTTGGCTGTCGGGGCTGGCTACACCTTC
CDR3: CASSLAVGAGYTF
J: TRBJ1-2
V: TRBV5-6
size: .
D: .

DNA: TGTGCCAGTAGTATGGTTGGGGTCAACTTCTTCAATCAGCCCCAGCATTTT
CDR3: CASSMVGVNFFNQPQHF
J: TRBJ1-5
V: TRBV19
size: .
D: .

DNA: TGTGCCAGCAGCCCGGAGGGACAGGGACCCTCCTACGAGCAGTACTTC
CDR3: CASSPEGQGPSYEQYF
J: TRBJ2-7
V: TRBV9
size: .
D: TRBD1

DNA: TGTGCCAGCAGTCCCCGGATCAATCTGGTGGAGGGCTACACCTTC
CDR3: CASSPRINLVEGYTF
J: TRBJ1-2
V: TRBV6-5
size: .
D: .

DNA: TGCGCCAGCAGTCTCTCCAAGGGAGCTCAGCCCCAGCATTTT
CDR3: CASSLSKGAQPQHF
J: TRBJ1-5
V: TRBV4-1
size: .
D: .

DNA: TGCGCCAGCAGCCAAGTCCCGGCAGCCGCCTCCTATGGCTACACCTTC
CDR3: CASSQVPAAASYGYTF
J: TRBJ1-2
V: TRBV4-1
size: .
D: .

DNA: TGTGCCAGCTCACCCCCAGGGGATAATGAAAAACTGTTTTTT
CDR3: CASSPPGDNEKLFF
J: TRBJ1-4
V: TRBV18
size: .
D: .

DNA: TGTGCCAGCAGTGATCGTCAGGGCGGCTACACCTTC
CDR3: CASSDRQGGYTF
J: TRBJ1-2
V: TRBV25-1
size: .
D: .

DNA: TGTGCCAGAGACACAGGGTATTCTCCCCATGATAATTCACCCCTCCACTTT
CDR3: CARDTGYSPHDNSPLHF
J: TRBJ1-6
V: TRBV6-4
size: once
D: .

DNA: TGCGCCAGCAGCTTGGTCGGCGGGGGGGCGTATGAGCAGTTCTTC
CDR3: CASSLVGGGAYEQFF
J: TRBJ2-1
V: TRBV5-1
size: .
D: TRBD2

DNA: TGTGCCAGCAGAGAAGCGGGGGGGGGCACTGAAGCTTTCTTT
CDR3: CASREAGGGTEAFF
J: TRBJ1-1
V: TRBV7-2
size: .
D: .

DNA: TGCGCCAGCAGCAGGTCAGGGAGCCGTGAAGCTTTCTTT
CDR3: CASSRSGSREAFF
J: TRBJ1-1
V: TRBV10-1
size: .
D: .

DNA: TGTGCCAGCAGTTTAGCGGGAAAAGCTTTCTTT
CDR3: CASSLAGKAFF
J: TRBJ1-1
V: TRBV12-3/TRBV12-4
size: .
D: .

DNA: TGCGCCAGCAGCCAAGTACCTGACACTGAAGCTTTCTTT
CDR3: CASSQVPDTEAFF
J: TRBJ1-1
V: TRBV4-3
size: .
D: .

DNA: TGTGCCAGCAGCCAAAGACGGGATTTGAACACTGAAGCTTTCTTT
CDR3: CASSQRRDLNTEAFF
J: TRBJ1-1
V: TRBV7-8
size: .
D: .

DNA: TGTGCCAGCAGCCCAGTGACGGGGTACTCACCCCTCCACTTT
CDR3: CASSPVTGYSPLHF
J: TRBJ1-6
V: TRBV5-5
size: .
D: .

DNA: TGTGCCAGCAGAACCCCCACCGGGGTTCCAGGGACCCAGTACTTC
CDR3: CASRTPTGVPGTQYF
J: TRBJ2-5
V: TRBV2
size: .
D: .

DNA: TGTGCCAGCAGGAGGGGAGGGAACCAAGAGACCCAGTACTTC
CDR3: CASRRGGNQETQYF
J: TRBJ2-5
V: TRBV6-5
size: .
D: TRBD2

DNA: TGTGCCGGCCTAACCGACACGAACACTGAAGCTTTCTTT
CDR3: CAGLTDTNTEAFF
J: TRBJ1-1
V: TRBV7-9
size: .
D: .

DNA: TGTGCCAGCAGCATACAGGGGGCGGAAGAGACCCAGTACTTC
CDR3: CASSIQGAEETQYF
J: TRBJ2-5
V: TRBV5-4
size: .
D: TRBD1

DNA: TGTGCCAGCAGCTTGTTCGGGACAGGGTCCTACGAGCAGTACTTC
CDR3: CASSLFGTGSYEQYF
J: TRBJ2-7
V: TRBV5-4
size: .
D: TRBD1

DNA: TGTGCCAGCAGCTTGTATATGCAGAATTCACCCCTCCACTTT
CDR3: CASSLYMQNSPLHF
J: TRBJ1-6
V: TRBV11-2
size: .
D: .

DNA: TGTGCCAGCAGTGATAATGGGGGCACTGAAGCTTTCTTT
CDR3: CASSDNGGTEAFF
J: TRBJ1-1
V: TRBV2
size: once
D: .

DNA: TGTGCCTGGAGAGCTGACCGCTCTGGAAACACCATATATTTT
CDR3: CAWRADRSGNTIYF
J: TRBJ1-3
V: TRBV30
size: .
D: .

DNA: TGTGCCAGCAGCCCCTACACGACTAGCGGAGGCAACGAGCAGTACTTC
CDR3: CASSPYTTSGGNEQYF
J: TRBJ2-7
V: TRBV7-2
size: .
D: TRBD2

DNA: TGCGCCAGCAGCTTGACAATTAATTCACCCCTCCACTTT
CDR3: CASSLTINSPLHF
J: TRBJ1-6
V: TRBV5-1
size: .
D: .

DNA: TGTGCCAGCAGTCCCCTTCAGACCTCTCGCGAGCAGTACTTC
CDR3: CASSPLQTSREQYF
J: TRBJ2-7
V: TRBV6-2/TRBV6-3
size: .
D: .

DNA: TGTGCCAGCAGGAAAACGGGACACCGCCCCGGGGAGCTGTTTTTT
CDR3: CASRKTGHRPGELFF
J: TRBJ2-2
V: TRBV6-5
size: .
D: .

DNA: TGTGCCAGCAGTCCTCCTAGGGCTACAGCTTTCTTT
CDR3: CASSPPRATAFF
J: TRBJ1-1
V: TRBV6-5
size: .
D: .

DNA: TGTGCCAGCAGCTTTGACAGGGGGCAGGGGCTGAACACTGAAGCTTTCTTT
CDR3: CASSFDRGQGLNTEAFF
J: TRBJ1-1
V: TRBV7-9
size: once
D: TRBD1

DNA: TGCGCCAGCAGCCAAAGACAGGGGGCCAGAGGATACGAGCAGTACTTC
CDR3: CASSQRQGARGYEQYF
J: TRBJ2-7
V: TRBV4-1
size: few
D: TRBD1

DNA: TGTGCCAGCAGCCAAGAAAGCGGGGGCAGCTCCTACGAGCAGTACTTC
CDR3: CASSQESGGSSYEQYF
J: TRBJ2-7
V: TRBV3-1/TRBV3-2
size: .
D: TRBD2

DNA: TGTGCCAGCAGTGTGGAACAGGCGACCGGTTATAGCACAGATACGCAGTATTTT
CDR3: CASSVEQATGYSTDTQYF
J: TRBJ2-3
V: TRBV6-1
size: .
D: .

DNA: TGCGCCAGCAGCCAAGCCCAGAATTCACCCCTCCACTTT
CDR3: CASSQAQNSPLHF
J: TRBJ1-6
V: TRBV4-1
size: few
D: .

DNA: TGTGCCAGCAGTTTACGCCCCGGGACTCGCTACAATGAGCAGTTCTTC
CDR3: CASSLRPGTRYNEQFF
J: TRBJ2-1
V: TRBV27
size: .
D: .

DNA: TGTGCCAGCAGCTTTCAGGGAGCAGGGACCCAGTACTTC
CDR3: CASSFQGAGTQYF
J: TRBJ2-5
V: TRBV13
size: .
D: .

DNA: TGTGCCACACAAATGGGACAGGCAGTTGGATTCTATGGCTACACCTTC
CDR3: CATQMGQAVGFYGYTF
J: TRBJ1-2
V: TRBV10-3
size: .
D: TRBD1

DNA: TGTGCCAGCAGTGCAGTGGTAGCGGGACAGGGCAATCAGCCCCAGCATTTT
CDR3: CASSAVVAGQGNQPQHF
J: TRBJ1-5
V: TRBV6-1
size: .
D: TRBD1

DNA: TGTGCCAGCAGTGAACCAGGGGTCAATGAGCAGTTCTTC
CDR3: CASSEPGVNEQFF
J: TRBJ2-1
V: TRBV25-1
size: .
D: .

DNA: TGTGCCAGTAAGCTAGCGGGGGAGACAGATACGCAGTATTTT
CDR3: CASKLAGETDTQYF
J: TRBJ2-3
V: TRBV19
size: once
D: TRBD2

DNA: TGTGCCAGTAGTTTCTACAGGGGAGAAGACTATGGCTACACCTTC
CDR3: CASSFYRGEDYGYTF
J: TRBJ1-2
V: TRBV19
size: .
D: TRBD1

DNA: TGTGCCAGTAGTCCCAGGGACTCCTATGGCTACACCTTC
CDR3: CASSPRDSYGYTF
J: TRBJ1-2
V: TRBV19
size: .
D: .

DNA: TGTGCCAGCAGCTTATCCGCCGGGAATAACTATGGCTACACCTTC
CDR3: CASSLSAGNNYGYTF
J: TRBJ1-2
V: TRBV7-2
size: .
D: .

DNA: TGTGCCAGCAGCTTAGCGGGACAAACGCAGTATTTT
CDR3: CASSLAGQTQYF
J: TRBJ2-3
V: TRBV7-9
size: .
D: .

DNA: TGTGCCAGCAGCCCCTACGCCAATCGGGCCTACGAGCAGTACTTC
CDR3: CASSPYANRAYEQYF
J: TRBJ2-7
V: TRBV3-1/TRBV3-2
size: .
D: .